This entry lists 26 T cell receptor beta chains sequenced from one sample in a study of CD8 T cells in ankylosing spondylitis. TCRdb redid the calling of the 5' RACE reads with MiXCR, one entry per CDR3 protein. The repertoire has about 160,000 distinct CDR3 sequences, 44% of them found once; the top ten carry approximately 14%. The specimen was synovial fluid, either unsorted or a sorted T cell fraction (not recorded which). The receptors were gathered from a male donor with ankylosing spondylitis.

This clonotype appeared a few times. The gene calls are TRBV28 and TRBJ2-5, with 9 bases identical to TRBD2. The length of the CDR3 is 15 residues. V dropped 3 bases and J dropped 5; count of bases not matched to a gene: 7. Germline V gene sequence: CDR1 MDHEN, CDR2 SYDVKM. Here the CDR3 DNA reads TGTGCCAGCAGTTTTGAAGCGGGAGGCCGGGAGACCCAGTACTTC. As protein: CASSFEAGGRETQYF.

This chain links TRBV11-2 with TRBJ2-1, with TRBD2 matching 15 bases. CDR1 is SGHAT and CDR2 is FQNNGV in the germline V gene. The CDR3 sequence is 18 residues long. Germline trimming cut 2 bases from V and 2 bases from J; bases unmatched to any gene: 4. Here the CDR3 reads CASSLWGLAGGPYNEQFF. The CDR3 nucleotides are TGTGCCAGCAGCTTATGGGGACTAGCGGGGGGCCCCTACAATGAGCAGTTCTTC.

This sequence joins TRBV27 and TRBJ1-1, with 9 bases identical to TRBD1. Unmatched junction bases numbered 14, after V lost 5 bases and J lost 1 base. Per germline, CDR1 MNHEY and CDR2 SMNVEV (reference sequence). The CDR3 length is 18 residues. The CDR3 loop reads CASSPIGTGFFQNTEAFF. CDR3 bases: TGTGCCAGCAGTCCCATCGGGACAGGGTTTTTTCAGAACACTGAAGCTTTCTTT.

The rearrangement joins TRBV29-1 to TRBJ1-2; 8 bases align to TRBD1. The germline V gene encodes CDR1 SQVTM and CDR2 ANQGSEA. The CDR3 contains 13 residues. Trimming cost V 3 bases and J 7 bases; bases outside gene matches: 7. CDR3 sequence (DNA): TGCAGCGTTGATGGACAGGGAGGGGCTGGCTACACCTTC. Translating it yields CSVDGQGGAGYTF. Based on the CDR3 plus reference TRBV29-1 and TRBJ1-2, the full variable domain is SAVISQKPSRDICQRGTSLTIQCQVDSQVTMMFWYRQQPGQSLTLIATANQGSEATYESGFVIDKFPISRPNLTFSTLTVSNMSPEDSSIYLCSVDGQGGAGYTFGSGTRLTVV.

The genes are TRBV18 and TRBJ2-1; TRBD2 is a possible D gene (5 bases). CDR1 is KGHSH, CDR2 LQKENI, per germline. This CDR3 comprises 18 residues. Trimming left V 0 bases short and J 4 bases short, with 19 bases between. The CDR3 nucleotides are TGTGCCAGCTCACCACCGTTACACTTCGACTGGGAGTACAATGAGCAGTTCTTC. Translating it yields CASSPPLHFDWEYNEQFF.

The CDR3 region has the DNA TGTGCCATCAGGACGGACAGGGGGACCTCTGGAAACACCATATATTTT. Protein: CAIRTDRGTSGNTIYF. This chain links TRBV10-3 with TRBJ1-3; 10 nucleotides align to TRBD1. V trimming: 6 bases; J trimming: 0 bases; junction bases outside the gene matches: 5. The CDR3 loop spans 16 amino acids. Germline V gene data show CDR1 as ENHRY and CDR2 as SYGVKD.

Within the sample, this clonotype is medium-sized (0.01 to 0.1%). This chain links TRBV27 with TRBJ2-1; tentative D call: TRBD1 (5 bases). Trimming stripped 4 bases from V and 2 bases from J, with 12 bases between. The CDR3 covers 15 residues. Germline CDR1 MNHEY, CDR2 SMNVEV (reference sequence). The CDR3 region has the DNA TGTGCCAGCAGTTCGACAGACCCTACCTACAATGAGCAGTTCTTC. Protein sequence: CASSSTDPTYNEQFF.

This clonotype has more than one count but fewer than ten. The chain has TRBV7-3 and TRBJ2-3; the D gene is possibly TRBD2 (5 bases). This CDR3 comprises 15 residues. Germline V lookup: CDR1 SGHTA, CDR2 FQGTGA. The V end was cut by 2 bases, the J end by 1 base, with 10 bases between. Here the CDR3 reads CASSLRGGGTDTQYF. CDR3 bases: TGTGCCAGCAGCTTACGGGGTGGAGGCACAGATACGCAGTATTTT.

The sample holds one count of this clonotype. The J gene is TRBJ2-2, the V gene TRBV15, with D possibly TRBD1 on 6 matching bases. Germline CDR1 LNHNV, CDR2 YYDKDF (reference sequence). The V gene lost 1 base and the J gene lost 0 bases, with 9 bases spanning the gap. The CDR3 totals 16 residues. CDR3 sequence: CATSRGRTANTGELFF. Written as DNA, the CDR3 is TGTGCCACCAGCAGAGGCAGGACAGCGAACACCGGGGAGCTGTTTTTT.

The chain recombines TRBV2 with TRBJ1-2; 10 positions agree with TRBD1. This CDR3 has 16 residues. J was trimmed by 8 bases and V by 6 bases; bases with no gene match: 15. Germline values: CDR1 SNHLY, CDR2 FYNNEI. The CDR3 DNA reads TGTGCCAGCAGCACCGGGACAGGGGTTCTTTTCGGAGGCTACACCTTC. It yields the protein CASSTGTGVLFGGYTF.

Only a few counts were recorded for this clonotype. The V gene is TRBV14, the J gene TRBJ2-1; no clear D gene. This CDR3 is built from 14 residues. Per the germline V gene, CDR1 is SGHDN and CDR2 is FVKESK. With 4 bases removed from V and 5 bases from J, the gap between germline ends came to 12 bases. This CDR3 reads CASSPLVEHNEQFF. CDR3 bases: TGTGCCAGCAGCCCCCTGGTGGAACACAATGAGCAGTTCTTC.

This clonotype was seen only once. The rearrangement uses TRBV2 and TRBJ2-2; D is ambiguous. The CDR3 runs 14 residues. The germline V gene has CDR1 SNHLY and CDR2 FYNNEI. V lost 5 bases and J 1 base, leaving 8 bases between the germline ends. This CDR3 is CASSSGQNTGELFF. In DNA form, the CDR3 reads TGTGCCAGCAGTTCCGGGCAGAACACCGGGGAGCTGTTTTTT. Filled out from reference TRBV2 and TRBJ2-2, the complete variable domain reads EPEVTQTPSHQVTQMGQEVILRCVPISNHLYFYWYRQILGQKVEFLVSFYNNEISEKSEIFDDQFSVERPDGSNFTLKIRSTKLEDSAMYFCASSSGQNTGELFFGEGSRLTVL.

The J gene is TRBJ1-2, the V gene TRBV19; the D gene is possibly TRBD1 (5 bases). This CDR3 has 13 amino acids. The V and J ends lost 4 bases and 5 bases respectively, with 11 bases between them. Germline V CDR1 and CDR2: LNHDA, SQIVND (reference sequence). This CDR3 reads CASSTPTGYGYTF. CDR3 nucleotide sequence: TGTGCCAGTAGTACCCCTACAGGATATGGCTACACCTTC. The full variable domain, in which reference TRBV19 and TRBJ1-2 provide the parts outside the CDR3, is DGGITQSPKYLFRKEGQNVTLSCEQNLNHDAMYWYRQDPGQGLRLIYYSQIVNDFQKGDIAEGYSVSREKKESFPLTVTSAQKNPTAFYLCASSTPTGYGYTFGSGTRLTVV.

The CDR3, as DNA: TGCAGTGCTAGAGATCTGGGACAGCCGACCTATGGCTACACCTTC. Amino acids: CSARDLGQPTYGYTF. This chain uses TRBV20-1 with TRBJ1-2; 7 nucleotides match TRBD1. This CDR3 is 15 amino acids long. V shed 0 bases, J shed 4 bases, and the junction held 8 bases outside the gene matches. CDR1 DFQATT and CDR2 SNEGSKA come from the germline V gene (reference sequence).

The V call is TRBV4-2, the J call TRBJ1-2; D gene unclear. Germline V gene lookup returns CDR1 LGHNA and CDR2 YNFKEQ. Trimming stripped 4 bases from V and 0 bases from J, with 12 bases between. The CDR3 runs to 15 residues. The CDR3 is CASSLLPVSNYGYTF. Written as DNA, the CDR3 is TGTGCCAGCAGCCTCCTCCCGGTTTCTAACTATGGCTACACCTTC.

V is TRBV5-1 and J is TRBJ1-1, with TRBD1 as a possible D gene (5 bases). This CDR3 has 13 residues. The germline V gene encodes CDR1 SGHRS and CDR2 YFSETQ. The V end lost 0 bases, the J end lost 10 bases, and 13 bases lay between the germline ends. The CDR3 DNA follows: TGCGCCAGCAGCTTGGGGCCAGGGTTGCGAGCTTTCTTT. This codes for CASSLGPGLRAFF.

The chain employs TRBV5-6 and TRBJ1-1; D gene unclear. V dropped 1 base and J dropped 0 bases, with 13 bases sitting between them. Germline lookup yields CDR1 SGHDT and CDR2 YYEEEE. This CDR3 comprises 16 residues. DNA for the CDR3: TGTGCCAGCAGCTTGCGGGCAGGTGGGGTGAACACTGAAGCTTTCTTT. This codes for CASSLRAGGVNTEAFF.

Regarding this clonotype: A junction end diverges from the germline sequence, so it may reflect a read error. V gene TRBV7-3 combines with J gene TRBJ2-5, with a possible D match to TRBD1 (6 bases). This CDR3 spans 15 amino acids. Looked up from germline, CDR1 is SGHTA and CDR2 is FQGTGA. The CDR3 region is CASSLTLGAEESQYF. CDR3 DNA sequence: TGTGCCAGCAGCTTAACGTTGGGGGCAGAAGAGTCCCAGTACTTC.

The chain has TRBV28 and TRBJ2-1; possibly TRBD1 or TRBD2 for D (5 bases each). Germline V CDR1 and CDR2: MDHEN, SYDVKM. The ends were cut back, 6 bases at V and 0 bases at J, with 18 bases in the middle. This CDR3 region has 17 residues. DNA for the CDR3: TGTGCCAGCAGCTTGATCCGGGACGGAAGCTCCTACAATGAGCAGTTCTTC. It translates to CASSLIRDGSSYNEQFF.

The chain uses TRBV5-1 and TRBJ2-1, with a possible D match to TRBD1 (6 bases). Germline CDR1 reads SGHRS; CDR2 reads YFSETQ. The CDR3 runs to 15 residues. Trimming took off 4 bases at V and 3 bases at J, with 14 bases between the two ends. The CDR3, as DNA: TGCGCCAGCAGCGAGGGACACCGCTACTACAATGAGCAGTTCTTC. Translation: CASSEGHRYYNEQFF. The variable domain in full, completed from reference TRBV5-1 and TRBJ2-1, reads KAGVTQTPRYLIKTRGQQVTLSCSPISGHRSVSWYQQTPGQGLQFLFEYFSETQRNKGNFPGRFSGRQFSNSRSEMNVSTLELGDSALYLCASSEGHRYYNEQFFGPGTRLTVL.

The chain carries TRBV5-6 and TRBJ1-4; the match to TRBD1 covers 7 bases. CDR3 length equals 16 residues. V lost 0 bases to trimming and J lost 1 base; unmatched junction nucleotides: 3. Germline V gene sequence: CDR1 SGHDT, CDR2 YYEEEE. The chain's CDR3 is CASSLGSGGTNEKLFF. In DNA form, the CDR3 reads TGTGCCAGCAGCTTGGGCTCAGGGGGAACTAATGAAAAACTGTTTTTT.

The CDR3 DNA is TGTGCCAGCAGTTTCCTCGGCACAGATACGCAGTATTTT. Amino acid sequence: CASSFLGTDTQYF. This chain links TRBV12-3 or TRBV12-4 with TRBJ2-3; D is undetermined. The ends were cut back, 3 bases at V and 1 base at J, with 5 bases in the middle. CDR3 length equals 13 residues.

The chain couples TRBV19 to TRBJ2-2; the D is unclear. CDR3 length: 15 residues. The V gene's germline CDR1 is LNHDA and CDR2 SQIVND (reference sequence). The V and J ends lost 5 bases and 0 bases respectively, with 10 bases between them. CDR3 nucleotides: TGTGCCAGTAGTTCTATCGCAGCGAACACCGGGGAGCTGTTTTTT. This sequence encodes CASSSIAANTGELFF.

The chain employs TRBV28 and TRBJ2-1; the D gene is possibly TRBD2 (5 bases). Germline values: CDR1 MDHEN, CDR2 SYDVKM. Trimming shortened V by 7 bases and J by 5 bases, and 27 bases separated the two germline ends. This CDR3 is built from 18 residues. Here the CDR3 reads CASTPEGDWRRRNNEQFF. CDR3 nucleotides: TGTGCCAGCACCCCCGAGGGAGACTGGAGACGAAGGAACAATGAGCAGTTCTTC.

This clonotype was seen ten or more times. The chain uses TRBV27 and TRBJ2-1; D is undetermined. Germline V lookup: CDR1 MNHEY, CDR2 SMNVEV (reference sequence). The CDR3 contains 13 residues. The V end lost 3 bases, the J end lost 0 bases, and 3 bases lay between the germline ends. In nucleotides, the CDR3 is TGTGCCAGCAGTTTTAGCTCCTACAATGAGCAGTTCTTC. Translating it yields CASSFSSYNEQFF.

This clonotype was counted between two and nine times. This chain joins TRBV6-2 or TRBV6-3 and TRBJ1-2, with a tentative D call TRBD1 (6 bases). The germline V and J ends were trimmed by 6 bases and 7 bases, with 18 bases remaining between them. This CDR3 has 14 amino acids. Germline values: CDR1 MNHEY, CDR2 SVGEGT. CDR3 nucleotide sequence: TGTGCCAGCAGGACAGGCCTAGGACTGAGTGGCTACACCTTC. Residues: CASRTGLGLSGYTF.